Below are 27 T cell receptor beta chains sequenced from a single sample in a study of CD8 T cells in Susac syndrome. An input of roughly 0.45 to 1 ug of RNA was subjected to reverse transcription using random hexamers. TCRdb itself ran the immunoSEQ multiplex PCR reads through MiXCR, one entry per CDR3 protein. The sample lists some 170,000 distinct CDR3 sequences, about 95% seen once, with approximately 0.1% in the top ten. Material: CD4+ T cells from PBMCs. The receptors shown here come from a human donor in good health.

The chain recombines TRBV28 with TRBJ2-2; no definite D call. Germline lookup yields CDR1 MDHEN and CDR2 SYDVKM. There are 16 residues in the CDR3. Trimming cost V 3 bases and J 0 bases, with 11 bases left between them. The CDR3 is CASSFWARTNTGELFF. The DNA of the CDR3 is TGTGCCAGCAGTTTTTGGGCGCGAACGAACACCGGGGAGCTGTTTTTT.

The chain couples TRBV6-2 or TRBV6-3 to TRBJ2-1; TRBD2 aligns across 7 bases. The junction had 15 bases not matched to a gene; V was cut back by 2 bases and J by 8 bases. Germline loops: CDR1 MNHEY, CDR2 SVGEGT. The CDR3 totals 17 residues. CDR3 in DNA: TGTGCCAGCAGTTACCCCCTGGGCGGGAGCAGTATGGATGAGCAGTTCTTC. It specifies CASSYPLGGSSMDEQFF.

This clonotype was counted a single time. V gene TRBV5-1 combines with J gene TRBJ2-7, with D unclear. This CDR3 has 12 residues. CDR1 is SGHRS and CDR2 is YFSETQ in the germline V gene. The ends were cut back, 3 bases at V and 0 bases at J, with 4 bases in the middle. The CDR3 reads CASSWNSYEQYF. The DNA for the CDR3 is TGCGCCAGCAGCTGGAACTCCTACGAGCAGTACTTC.

The CDR3 DNA follows: TGTGCCTGGAGTGAAGGACTAGCGGGAGGTATCAAAAACATTCAGTACTTC. This encodes CAWSEGLAGGIKNIQYF. V and J are TRBV30 and TRBJ2-4; 14 nucleotides agree with TRBD2. The CDR3 length is 17 residues. CDR1 and CDR2 (germline): GTSNPN, SVGIG (reference sequence). Unmatched junction bases numbered 5, after V lost 1 base and J lost 3 bases.

The chain links TRBV2 to TRBJ2-1; 9 positions agree with TRBD1. CDR3 length: 14 amino acids. With 4 bases clipped from V and 7 bases from J, the junction kept 5 bases outside the gene matches. The germline V gene encodes CDR1 SNHLY and CDR2 FYNNEI. CDR3: CASSVDRGANEQFF. CDR3 DNA: TGTGCCAGCAGTGTGGACAGGGGCGCGAATGAGCAGTTCTTC.

V usage is TRBV20-1 and J usage is TRBJ2-7; perhaps TRBD1 as D (6 bases). CDR1 is DFQATT, CDR2 SNEGSKA, per germline (reference sequence). V was trimmed by 1 base and J by 0 bases, leaving 13 bases between them. The CDR3 contains 15 residues. This CDR3 is CSARVQGRSSYEQYF. CDR3 nucleotides: TGCAGTGCTAGAGTCCAGGGGCGGAGCTCCTACGAGCAGTACTTC.

The V and J genes are TRBV11-2 and TRBJ2-2, with 12 bases lining up with TRBD2. Germline V lookup: CDR1 SGHAT, CDR2 FQNNGV. V shed 0 bases, J shed 5 bases, and the junction held 4 bases outside the gene matches. The CDR3 runs 17 residues. This CDR3 is CASSLETSGRRTGELFF. In nucleotides, the CDR3 is TGTGCCAGCAGCTTAGAAACTAGCGGGAGGCGAACCGGGGAGCTGTTTTTT. Combining the CDR3 with reference TRBV11-2 and TRBJ2-2 gives the whole variable domain EAGVAQSPRYKIIEKRQSVAFWCNPISGHATLYWYQQILGQGPKLLIQFQNNGVVDDSQLPKDRFSAERLKGVDSTLKIQPAKLEDSAVYLCASSLETSGRRTGELFFGEGSRLTVL.

The chain has TRBV28 and TRBJ2-7, with D maybe TRBD1 (5 bases). The CDR3 is 12 residues long. CDR1 is MDHEN, CDR2 SYDVKM, per germline. V was trimmed by 5 bases and J by 4 bases, leaving 9 bases between them. Written as DNA, the CDR3 is TGTGCCAGCAGTAGCAGGGTTTACGAGCAGTACTTC. Encoded protein: CASSSRVYEQYF.

This clonotype occurred once. The V gene is TRBV20-1, the J gene TRBJ1-1; TRBD1 aligns across 9 bases. The ends lost 5 bases at V and 5 bases at J; junction bases unmatched: 9. CDR3 size: 14 residues. Germline V gene data show CDR1 as DFQATT and CDR2 as SNEGSKA (reference sequence). The CDR3 spells CSAPRTGAATEAFF. The CDR3 DNA reads as TGCAGTGCTCCACGGACAGGGGCCGCGACTGAAGCTTTCTTT.

In nucleotides, the CDR3 is TGTGCCAGCAGCGTACGACTAGCGGGATCTTTGAATGAGCAGTTCTTC. This sequence encodes CASSVRLAGSLNEQFF. The J gene is TRBJ2-1, the V gene TRBV7-9; TRBD2 matches at 11 bases. Trimming cost V 5 bases and J 7 bases; bases outside gene matches: 10. Germline CDR1 and CDR2: SEHNR and FQNEAQ (reference sequence). The CDR3 covers 16 residues.

V and J are TRBV6-2 or TRBV6-3 and TRBJ2-7; D may be TRBD1 (5 bases). Trimming pared 4 bases from V and 2 bases from J, leaving 12 bases between. Germline values: CDR1 MNHEY, CDR2 SVGEGT. This CDR3 comprises 14 residues. CDR3: CASSLVGATYEQYF. The CDR3 DNA reads TGTGCCAGCAGTTTGGTAGGGGCGACCTACGAGCAGTACTTC.

The chain combines TRBV7-9 with TRBJ2-6, with D perhaps TRBD1 or TRBD2 (5 bases each). CDR1 SEHNR and CDR2 FQNEAQ come from the germline V gene (reference sequence). The CDR3 is 16 residues long. CDR3 coding DNA: TGTGCGGGGGTAGGGACCCCTCCCTCTGGGGCCAACGTCCTGACTTTC. It yields the protein CAGVGTPPSGANVLTF.

This chain links TRBV3-1 with TRBJ2-7; D is undetermined. The germline V gene has CDR1 LGHDT and CDR2 YNNKEL (reference sequence). Trimming took 1 base from V and 2 from J, leaving 21 bases between them. The CDR3 runs 18 residues. Written as DNA, the CDR3 is TGTGCCAGCAGCCAAGGTCGAGAAGGAAGGGCCGTTACCTACGAGCAGTACTTC. It yields the protein CASSQGREGRAVTYEQYF.

The J gene is TRBJ1-1, the V gene TRBV12-3 or TRBV12-4, with D unclear. The CDR3 sequence is 12 residues long. Trimming stripped 8 bases from V and 1 base from J, with 8 bases between. The CDR3 DNA reads as TGTGCCAGCGGACGGTGGAACACTGAAGCTTTCTTT. It yields the protein CASGRWNTEAFF.

V is TRBV5-1 and J is TRBJ2-3, with TRBD2 as a possible D gene (6 bases). The germline V and J ends were trimmed by 4 bases and 5 bases, with 20 bases remaining between them. Germline V gene sequence: CDR1 SGHRS, CDR2 YFSETQ. CDR3 length: 16 residues. This chain's CDR3 is CASSRRDPERGDTQYF. DNA of the CDR3: TGCGCCAGCAGCCGGCGGGACCCCGAACGCGGAGATACGCAGTATTTT.

The J gene is TRBJ2-7, the V gene TRBV3-1; 12 bases are shared with TRBD2. Losses at the gene ends were 1 base for V and 5 bases for J; bases not matched to a gene: 6. This CDR3 is built from 16 residues. CDR1 is LGHDT and CDR2 is YNNKEL in the germline V gene (reference sequence). CDR3 nucleotide sequence: TGTGCCAGCAGCCAAGGACTAGCGGGAGAGGAGGACGAGCAGTACTTC. Amino acid sequence: CASSQGLAGEEDEQYF.

In the case of this clonotype: An end of the junction differs from the germline gene, which may be a read error. The rearrangement links TRBV29-1 to TRBJ2-6; D is perhaps TRBD2 (5 bases). This CDR3 is 14 amino acids long. The germline gives CDR1 SQVTM, CDR2 ANQGSEA. The CDR3 bases are TGCAGCGTGGAAGGGAGAACTGGGGCCAACGTCCTGACTTTC. Translating gives CSVEGRTGANVLTF.

The gene calls are TRBV5-1 and TRBJ2-3; perhaps TRBD1 as D (6 bases). Per the germline V gene, CDR1 is SGHRS and CDR2 is YFSETQ. The V gene lost 2 bases and the J gene lost 5 bases, with 12 bases spanning the gap. The CDR3 runs to 14 residues. CDR3 bases: TGCGCCAGCAGCTTTGGCAGGGGAGAAGATACGCAGTATTTT. Translating gives CASSFGRGEDTQYF.

The CDR3, as DNA: TGTGCCACCAGTGGTTCGCCGGGACAGGGCTACGAGCAGTACTTC. It yields the protein CATSGSPGQGYEQYF. This chain connects TRBV24-1 to TRBJ2-7, with 9 bases identical to TRBD1. Per germline, CDR1 KGHDR and CDR2 SFDVKD. The V gene end was trimmed by 5 bases and the J gene end by 3 bases; junction bases not matched to a gene: 7. This CDR3 region has 15 residues.

CDR3 DNA: TGTGCCAGCAGCGTACAACTAGAGATAGATACGCAGTATTTT. This gives the protein CASSVQLEIDTQYF. The chain links TRBV9 to TRBJ2-3; tentatively, D is TRBD2 (5 bases). V was pared by 1 base and J by 5 bases, with 11 bases between. The CDR3 is made up of 14 amino acids. Germline CDR1 SGDLS, CDR2 YYNGEE.

The chain employs TRBV29-1 and TRBJ2-1; D is undetermined. Trimming stripped 7 bases from V and 4 bases from J, with 17 bases between. Germline V gene sequence: CDR1 SQVTM, CDR2 ANQGSEA. This CDR3 is 14 amino acids long. The CDR3 spells CSASSPGVYNEQFF. Here the CDR3 DNA reads TGCAGCGCGTCTTCGCCAGGAGTATACAATGAGCAGTTCTTC.

This rearrangement joins TRBV24-1 to TRBJ2-1; possibly TRBD1 for D (5 bases). Deletions cut 4 bases from V and 0 bases from J, with 12 bases between. The germline gives CDR1 KGHDR, CDR2 SFDVKD. The CDR3 contains 16 residues. CDR3 nucleotide sequence: TGTGCCACCAGTGACCGCAGGGCCTTCTCCTACAATGAGCAGTTCTTC. Amino acid sequence: CATSDRRAFSYNEQFF.

The sample holds a few counts of this clonotype. This chain uses TRBV7-2 with TRBJ1-1, with 8 bases identical to TRBD1. This CDR3 spans 13 amino acids. With 5 bases clipped from V and 4 bases from J, the junction kept 3 bases outside the gene matches. Germline assignment: CDR1 SGHTA and CDR2 FQGNSA. This chain's CDR3 is CASSLDRGTEAFF. The CDR3 DNA sequence: TGTGCCAGCAGCCTAGACAGGGGCACTGAAGCTTTCTTT.

The chain employs TRBV30 and TRBJ1-2, with D tentatively TRBD1 (5 bases). The CDR3 has 14 residues. The germline gives CDR1 GTSNPN, CDR2 SVGIG (reference sequence). V was cut by 4 bases and J by 3 bases, with 15 bases left in between. The CDR3 coding sequence is TGTGCCTGGATCAGGGTGTCGCGGGACTATGGCTACACCTTC. It encodes CAWIRVSRDYGYTF.

This chain joins TRBV7-2 and TRBJ2-3; D gene uncertain. The CDR3 is 15 amino acids. V dropped 1 base and J dropped 4 bases, with 12 bases sitting between them. Germline loops: CDR1 SGHTA, CDR2 FQGNSA. CDR3 residues: CASSLERVASDTQYF. CDR3 sequence (DNA): TGTGCCAGCAGCTTAGAGCGAGTAGCCTCAGATACGCAGTATTTT.

The J gene is TRBJ2-1, the V gene TRBV14; TRBD2 matches at 7 bases. The J segment lost 10 bases and the V segment lost 1 base, leaving 4 bases of the junction unmatched. The V gene's germline CDR1 is SGHDN and CDR2 FVKESK. The CDR3 has 13 residues. CDR3 bases: TGTGCCAGCAGCCAAGGACTAGCAACCGAGCAGTTCTTC. Translating it yields CASSQGLATEQFF.

In this sample, this clonotype turned up a few times. The chain combines TRBV7-2 with TRBJ1-5; D may be TRBD1 (5 bases). This CDR3 spans 13 amino acids. Germline CDR1 is SGHTA and CDR2 is FQGNSA. V lost 1 base and J 4 bases, leaving 5 bases between the germline ends. Here the CDR3 reads CASSLGQNQPQHF. The CDR3 nucleotides are TGTGCCAGCAGCTTAGGACAGAATCAGCCCCAGCATTTT.